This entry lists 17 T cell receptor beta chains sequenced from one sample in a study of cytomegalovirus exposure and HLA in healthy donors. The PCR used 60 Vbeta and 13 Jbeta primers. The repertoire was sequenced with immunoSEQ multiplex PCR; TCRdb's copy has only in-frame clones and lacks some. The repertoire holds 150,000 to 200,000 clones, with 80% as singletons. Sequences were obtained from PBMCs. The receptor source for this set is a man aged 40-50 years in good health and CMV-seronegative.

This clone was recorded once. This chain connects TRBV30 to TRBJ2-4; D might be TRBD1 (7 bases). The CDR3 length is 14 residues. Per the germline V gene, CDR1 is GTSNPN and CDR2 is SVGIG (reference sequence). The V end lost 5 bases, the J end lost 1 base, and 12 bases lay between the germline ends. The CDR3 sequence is CAWSRGEAKNIQYF. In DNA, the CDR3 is TGTGCCTGGTCCAGGGGGGAGGCCAAAAACATTCAGTACTTC.

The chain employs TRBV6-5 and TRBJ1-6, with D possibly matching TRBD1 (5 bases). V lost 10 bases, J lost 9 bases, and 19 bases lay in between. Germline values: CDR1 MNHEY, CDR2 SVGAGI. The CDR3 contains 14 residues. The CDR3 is CATRGGTESSPLHF. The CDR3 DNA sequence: TGTGCCACCCGGGGGGGTACGGAAAGTTCACCCCTCCACTTT.

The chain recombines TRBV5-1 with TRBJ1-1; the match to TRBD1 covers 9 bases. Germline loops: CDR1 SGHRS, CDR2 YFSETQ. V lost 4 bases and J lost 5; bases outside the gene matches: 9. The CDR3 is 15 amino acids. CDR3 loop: CASSNARDRGTEAFF. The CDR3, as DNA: TGCGCCAGCAGCAATGCCAGAGACAGGGGGACTGAAGCTTTCTTT.

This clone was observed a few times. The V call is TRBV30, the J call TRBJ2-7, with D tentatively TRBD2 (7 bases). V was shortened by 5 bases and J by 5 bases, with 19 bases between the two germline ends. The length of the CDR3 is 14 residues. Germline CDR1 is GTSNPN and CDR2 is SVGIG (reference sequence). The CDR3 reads CAWGRGGQFHEQYF. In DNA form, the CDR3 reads TGTGCCTGGGGGAGGGGTGGACAGTTCCACGAGCAGTACTTC.

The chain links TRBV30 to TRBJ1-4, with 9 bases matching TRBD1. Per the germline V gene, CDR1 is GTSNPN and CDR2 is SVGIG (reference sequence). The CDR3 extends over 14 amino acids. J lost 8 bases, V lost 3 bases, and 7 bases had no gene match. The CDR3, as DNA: TGTGCCTGGAGGGCACAGGGGGCTGGGGAAAAACTGTTTTTT. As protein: CAWRAQGAGEKLFF.

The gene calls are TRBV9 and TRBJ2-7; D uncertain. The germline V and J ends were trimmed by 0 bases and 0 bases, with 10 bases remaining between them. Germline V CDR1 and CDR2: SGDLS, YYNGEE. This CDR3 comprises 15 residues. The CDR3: CASSVELGPSYEQYF. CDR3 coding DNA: TGTGCCAGCAGCGTAGAACTTGGGCCCTCCTACGAGCAGTACTTC.

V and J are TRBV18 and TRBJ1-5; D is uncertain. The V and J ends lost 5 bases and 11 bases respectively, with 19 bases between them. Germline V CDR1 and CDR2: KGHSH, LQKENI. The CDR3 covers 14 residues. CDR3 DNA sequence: TGTGCCAGCTCAATTGGCCCCGGAAAGGCGGCCCAGCATTTT. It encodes CASSIGPGKAAQHF.

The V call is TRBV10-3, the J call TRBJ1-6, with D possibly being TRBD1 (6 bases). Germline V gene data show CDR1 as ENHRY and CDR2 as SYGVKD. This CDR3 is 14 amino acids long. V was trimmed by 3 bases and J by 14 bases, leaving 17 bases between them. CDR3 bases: TGTGCCATCAGTGAATCCGTATTACAGGGAACCCTCCACTTT. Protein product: CAISESVLQGTLHF.

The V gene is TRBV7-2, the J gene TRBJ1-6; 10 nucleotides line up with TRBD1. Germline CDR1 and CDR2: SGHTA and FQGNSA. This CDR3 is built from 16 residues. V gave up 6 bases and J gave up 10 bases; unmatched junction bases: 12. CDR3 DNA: TGTGCCAGCAGTACCCCCCCGGACAGGGGGAAGTCACCCCTCCACTTT. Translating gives CASSTPPDRGKSPLHF.

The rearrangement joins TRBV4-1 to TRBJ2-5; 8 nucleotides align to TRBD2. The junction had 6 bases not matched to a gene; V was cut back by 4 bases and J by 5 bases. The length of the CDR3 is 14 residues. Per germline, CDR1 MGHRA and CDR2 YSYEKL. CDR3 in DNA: TGCGCCAGCAGCCCAGGGACTAGAGCGGAGACCCAGTACTTC. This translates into CASSPGTRAETQYF.

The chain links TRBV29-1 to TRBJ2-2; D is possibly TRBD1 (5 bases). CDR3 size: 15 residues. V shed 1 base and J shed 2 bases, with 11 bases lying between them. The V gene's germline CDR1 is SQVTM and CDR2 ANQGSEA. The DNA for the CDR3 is TGCAGCGTTGAAGCCCTGACAGACAACACCGGGGAGCTGTTTTTT. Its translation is CSVEALTDNTGELFF.

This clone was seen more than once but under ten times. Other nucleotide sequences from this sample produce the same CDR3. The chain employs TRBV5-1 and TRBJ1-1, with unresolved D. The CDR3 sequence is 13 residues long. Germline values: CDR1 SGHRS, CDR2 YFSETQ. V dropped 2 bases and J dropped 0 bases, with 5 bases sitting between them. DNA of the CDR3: TGCGCCAGCAGCTTCTCGTTGAACACTGAAGCTTTCTTT. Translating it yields CASSFSLNTEAFF.

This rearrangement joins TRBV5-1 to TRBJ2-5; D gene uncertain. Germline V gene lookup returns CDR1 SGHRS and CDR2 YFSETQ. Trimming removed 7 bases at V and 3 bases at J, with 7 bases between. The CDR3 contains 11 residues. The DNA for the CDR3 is TGCGCCAGCCAAGGAGAAGAGACCCAGTACTTC. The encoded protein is CASQGEETQYF.

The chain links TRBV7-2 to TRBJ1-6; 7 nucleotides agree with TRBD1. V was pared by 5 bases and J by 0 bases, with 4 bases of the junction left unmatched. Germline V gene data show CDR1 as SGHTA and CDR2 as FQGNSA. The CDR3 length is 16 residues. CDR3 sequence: CASSQGGSSYNSPLHF. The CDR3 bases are TGTGCCAGCAGCCAGGGGGGCAGCTCCTATAATTCACCCCTCCACTTT. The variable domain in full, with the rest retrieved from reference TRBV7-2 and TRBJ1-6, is GAGVSQSPSNKVTEKGKDVELRCDPISGHTALYWYRQSLGQGLEFLIYFQGNSAPDKSGLPSDRFSAERTGGSVSTLTIQRTQQEDSAVYLCASSQGGSSYNSPLHFGNGTRLTVT.

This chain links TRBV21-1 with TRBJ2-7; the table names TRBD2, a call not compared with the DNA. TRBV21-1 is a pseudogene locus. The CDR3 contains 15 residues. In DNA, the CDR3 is TGTGCCAGCAGCAAAGGGAAGCACCCCGGGAACGAGCAGTACTTC. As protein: CASSKGKHPGNEQYF.

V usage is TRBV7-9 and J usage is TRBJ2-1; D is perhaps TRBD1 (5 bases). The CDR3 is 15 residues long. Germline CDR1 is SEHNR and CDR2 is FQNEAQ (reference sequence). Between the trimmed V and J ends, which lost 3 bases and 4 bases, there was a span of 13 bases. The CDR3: CASSFPQGTYNEQFF. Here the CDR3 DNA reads TGTGCCAGCAGCTTTCCGCAGGGCACGTACAATGAGCAGTTCTTC. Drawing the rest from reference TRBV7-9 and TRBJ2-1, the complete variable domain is DTGVSQNPRHKITKRGQNVTFRCDPISEHNRLYWYRQTLGQGPEFLTYFQNEAQLEKSRLLSDRFSAERPKGSFSTLEIQRTEQGDSAMYLCASSFPQGTYNEQFFGPGTRLTVL.

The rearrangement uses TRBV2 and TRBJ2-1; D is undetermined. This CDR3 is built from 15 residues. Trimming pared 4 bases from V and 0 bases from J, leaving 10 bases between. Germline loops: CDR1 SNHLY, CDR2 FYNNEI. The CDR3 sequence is CASSGYSSSYNEQFF. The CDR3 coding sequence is TGTGCCAGCAGTGGTTACTCGAGCTCCTACAATGAGCAGTTCTTC.